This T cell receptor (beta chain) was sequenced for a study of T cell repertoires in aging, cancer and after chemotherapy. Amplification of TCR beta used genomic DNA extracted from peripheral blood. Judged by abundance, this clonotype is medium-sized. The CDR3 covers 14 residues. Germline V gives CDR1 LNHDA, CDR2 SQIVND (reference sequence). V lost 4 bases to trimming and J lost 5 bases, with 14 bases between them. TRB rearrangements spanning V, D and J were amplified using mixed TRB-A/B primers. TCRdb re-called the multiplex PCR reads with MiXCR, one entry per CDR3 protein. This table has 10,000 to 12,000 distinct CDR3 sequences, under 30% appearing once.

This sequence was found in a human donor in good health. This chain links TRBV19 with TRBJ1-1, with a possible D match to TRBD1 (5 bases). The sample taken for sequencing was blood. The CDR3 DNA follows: TGTGCCAGTAGTAACCAGGGTGGAGGGACTGAAGCTTTCTTT. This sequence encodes CASSNQGGGTEAFF.